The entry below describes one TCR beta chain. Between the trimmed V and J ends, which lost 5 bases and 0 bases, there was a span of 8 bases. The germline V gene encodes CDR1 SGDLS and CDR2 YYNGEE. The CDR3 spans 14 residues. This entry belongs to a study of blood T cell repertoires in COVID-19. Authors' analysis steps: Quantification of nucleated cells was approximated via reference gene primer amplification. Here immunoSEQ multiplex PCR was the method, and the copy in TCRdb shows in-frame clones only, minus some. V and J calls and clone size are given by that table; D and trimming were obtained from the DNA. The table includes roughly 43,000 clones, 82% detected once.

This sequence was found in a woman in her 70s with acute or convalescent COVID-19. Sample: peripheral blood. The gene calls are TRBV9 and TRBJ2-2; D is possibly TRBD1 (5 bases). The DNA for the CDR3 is TGTGCCAGCAGACAGGCGACGAACACCGGGGAGCTGTTTTTT. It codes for CASRQATNTGELFF.